These T cell receptor beta chains were read from a single sample in a study of CD8 T cells in Susac syndrome. One entry per CDR3 protein results from TCRdb running MiXCR on the immunoSEQ multiplex PCR reads. Of about 82,000 distinct CDR3 sequences listed, roughly 96% are singletons. The sample was CD8+ T cells from PBMCs. These receptor sequences come from a human donor with Susac syndrome. Each CDR3 is given with its conserved first and last residue. A D gene is named only where the DNA matches it firmly.

j_gene | d_gene | v_gene | CDR3nt | CDR3aa
TRBJ1-5 | TRBD1 | TRBV9 | TGTGCCAGCAGCGTAGTCGTATCCGAACCTAGGGGACAGGGGGGAAGCAATCAGCCCCAGCATTTT | CASSVVVSEPRGQGGSNQPQHF
TRBJ1-4 | . | TRBV20-1 | TGCAGTGCTAGATGTTTCGGGATCCGATGGAGAAAACTGTTTTTT | CSARCFGIRWRKLFF
TRBJ2-7 | . | TRBV20-1 | TGCAGTGCTCACGGGCCCTCCGAGCAGTACTTC | CSAHGPSEQYF
TRBJ1-2 | TRBD1 | TRBV4-3 | TGCGCCAGCAGCCAGGTGACAGGGAATTATGGCTACACCTTC | CASSQVTGNYGYTF
TRBJ2-2 | . | TRBV11-2 | TGTGCCAGCAGCTTAGGGACCCAGAACACCGGGGAGCTGTTTTTT | CASSLGTQNTGELFF
TRBJ2-7 | TRBD1 | TRBV20-1 | TGCAGTGCTGACGGACAGGGGAGGAATCAAAACGAGCAGTACTTC | CSADGQGRNQNEQYF
TRBJ1-5 | . | TRBV6-5 | TGTGCCAGCGGGTCAAGGGGGGGCGCAGCTCAGCCCCAGCATTTT | CASGSRGGAAQPQHF
TRBJ1-4 | . | TRBV21-1 | TGTGCCAGAACAGGGTCGACGACTAAACTGTTTTTT | CARTGSTTKLFF
TRBJ2-7 | . | TRBV18 | TGTGCCAGCTCACCGATGTCCCGGGTGATTTTCTACGAGCAGTACTTC | CASSPMSRVIFYEQYF
TRBJ1-4 | . | TRBV13 | TGTGCCAGCAGCTCAAGGGGAGAGAAAGCAACTAATGAAAAACTGTTTTTT | CASSSRGEKATNEKLFF
TRBJ2-5 | . | TRBV29-1 | TGCAGCGTTGCATCGGGGCCCCAAGAGACCCAGTACTTC | CSVASGPQETQYF